This passage covers 22 T cell receptor beta chains from one sample sequenced in a study of blood T cells in healthy people across ages. Primed by a sample-barcoded 5' primer and a J-beta primer mix, a second PCR proceeded for 7 to 11 cycles. TCRdb called the 5' RACE reads again in MiXCR, with one record for every CDR3 protein. The data contain around 1,000,000 distinct CDR3 sequences, roughly 24% of them singletons. This same sample was also taken into another study, of T cells of mothers and their children.

Sequences were obtained from blood. These receptors all stem from a girl aged 2 to 9 in good health.

This clonotype was detected only a few times. The chain uses TRBV11-2 and TRBJ2-5; TRBD1 matches at 10 bases. With the DNA end fitting TRBJ2-1 better, the J assignment may be wrong. This CDR3 spans 17 amino acids. Germline-derived CDR1 and CDR2 are SGHAT and FQNNGV. CDR3: CASSLEGQGFLYNEQFF. The DNA for the CDR3 is TGTGCCAGCAGCTTAGAGGGACAGGGGTTTTTGTATAATGAGCAGTTCTTC.

The rearrangement links TRBV28 to TRBJ1-1; D possibly corresponds to TRBD1 (5 bases). The CDR3 loop spans 12 amino acids. Germline V gives CDR1 MDHEN, CDR2 SYDVKM. V was clipped by 8 bases and J by 6 bases, with 13 bases between them. The CDR3 is CASLTGGAEAFF. CDR3 nucleotides: TGTGCCAGCTTGACCGGGGGGGCTGAAGCTTTCTTT.

The chain links TRBV27 to TRBJ1-5; 7 bases agree with TRBD1. Germline V gene data show CDR1 as MNHEY and CDR2 as SMNVEV (reference sequence). The CDR3 sequence is 15 residues long. V lost 5 bases to trimming and J lost 0 bases; unmatched junction nucleotides: 4. Here the CDR3 DNA reads TGTGCCAGCAGTCAGGGACAGTATAGCAATCAGCCCCAGCATTTT. Its translation: CASSQGQYSNQPQHF.

This clonotype was observed a handful of times. This chain uses TRBV12-3 or TRBV12-4 with TRBJ2-6; D gene ambiguous. V was trimmed by 1 base and J by 4 bases, leaving 11 bases between them. The CDR3 is 16 amino acids. The CDR3 DNA reads as TGTGCCAGCAGTTTAGGGCCGAGAGCCGGGGCCAACGTCCTGACTTTC. Translation gives CASSLGPRAGANVLTF.

V gene TRBV20-1 combines with J gene TRBJ2-2; D is tentatively TRBD1 or TRBD2 (6 bases each). V dropped 5 bases and J dropped 6 bases, with 16 bases sitting between them. The CDR3 is made up of 14 amino acids. CDR1 is DFQATT and CDR2 is SNEGSKA in the germline V gene (reference sequence). The CDR3 nucleotides read TGCAGTGCTCCTTTCTACAGGGAGGCCGGGGAGCTGTTTTTT. It is translated as CSAPFYREAGELFF.

The V and J genes are TRBV11-3 and TRBJ2-5, with a weak D call TRBD2 (5 bases). The CDR3 contains 18 residues. With 0 bases removed from V and 5 bases from J, the gap between germline ends came to 22 bases. Germline V CDR1 and CDR2: SGHNT, YENEEA. Here the CDR3 reads CASSLDLDPRTRGETQYF. CDR3 DNA sequence: TGTGCCAGCAGCTTAGATTTGGATCCCCGGACCCGAGGGGAGACCCAGTACTTC.

The rearrangement joins TRBV6-2 or TRBV6-3 to TRBJ2-1, with a tentative D call TRBD1 (5 bases). Germline CDR1 reads MNHEY; CDR2 reads SVGEGT. The V and J ends lost 11 bases and 8 bases respectively, with 16 bases between them. This CDR3 region has 12 residues. DNA for the CDR3: TGTGCCCGATGGACATACGTTGATGAGCAGTTCTTC. This sequence encodes CARWTYVDEQFF.

This clonotype was observed a handful of times. In nucleotides, the CDR3 is TGCAGTGCTAGAGATTCTGAATCCGAGCGGAGCTCCTACGAGCAGTACTTC. It encodes CSARDSESERSSYEQYF. The chain recombines TRBV20-1 with TRBJ2-7, with D tentatively TRBD2 (5 bases). Germline V gene lookup returns CDR1 DFQATT and CDR2 SNEGSKA (reference sequence). This CDR3 spans 17 amino acids. Trimming took off 0 bases at V and 0 bases at J, with 18 bases between the two ends.

This clonotype was seen only a few times. CDR3 coding DNA: TGTGCCAGCAGCACCCAGGGACAGGGTGGAGAGACCCAGTACTTC. It encodes CASSTQGQGGETQYF. The chain employs TRBV21-1 and TRBJ2-5; the table assigns TRBD1, which was not confirmed against the DNA. TRBV21-1 is noted as a pseudogene. The CDR3 contains 15 residues.

This clonotype showed up just a few times. The CDR3 loop is CASSAGTSADTQYF. CDR3 nucleotide sequence: TGTGCCAGCAGCGCCGGGACTAGCGCAGATACGCAGTATTTT. J is TRBJ2-3 and V is TRBV9; 10 bases fit TRBD2. V gave up 3 bases and J gave up 4 bases; unmatched junction bases: 2. Germline V CDR1 and CDR2: SGDLS, YYNGEE. CDR3 length equals 14 residues. The whole variable domain, filled in from reference TRBV9 and TRBJ2-3, reads DSGVTQTPKHLITATGQRVTLRCSPRSGDLSVYWYQQSLDQGLQFLIQYYNGEERAKGNILERFSAQQFPDLHSELNLSSLELGDSALYFCASSAGTSADTQYFGPGTRLTVL.

This clonotype was recorded a few times. The chain joins TRBV3-1 to TRBJ2-7, with 7 bases aligning to TRBD2. The CDR3 consists of 18 residues. Germline trimming cut 0 bases from V and 5 bases from J; bases unmatched to any gene: 16. CDR1 LGHDT and CDR2 YNNKEL come from the germline V gene (reference sequence). The CDR3 here is CASSQDLLSGGSLHEQYF. The CDR3 nucleotides are TGTGCCAGCAGCCAAGATCTTCTCAGTGGCGGGAGTCTCCACGAGCAGTACTTC.

The chain carries TRBV7-8 and TRBJ2-3, with D unclear. V was shortened by 2 bases and J by 0 bases, with 15 bases between the two germline ends. The germline V gene encodes CDR1 SGHVS and CDR2 FQNEAQ. CDR3 length: 17 amino acids. The CDR3 is CASSLIPRGASTDTQYF. As DNA, the CDR3 is TGTGCCAGCAGCTTAATCCCCCGCGGAGCGAGCACAGATACGCAGTATTTT.

The chain has TRBV20-1 and TRBJ2-7; 7 bases map to TRBD2. The CDR3 length is 13 residues. Germline lookup yields CDR1 DFQATT and CDR2 SNEGSKA (reference sequence). V lost 1 base, J lost 3 bases, and 3 bases stayed unmatched. The CDR3 region is CSARAGGGYEQYF. In DNA form, the CDR3 reads TGCAGTGCTAGAGCGGGGGGAGGCTACGAGCAGTACTTC.

This clonotype was detected a few times. The chain recombines TRBV7-3 with TRBJ2-1; 11 nucleotides align to TRBD2. The CDR3 is 19 amino acids. Germline assignment: CDR1 SGHTA and CDR2 FQGTGA. Trimming at V came to 4 bases and at J to 3 bases, leaving 14 bases not matched to a gene. CDR3 in DNA: TGTGCCAGCAGCTCAGGACTAGCGGGCGATACACCTTTCTACAATGAGCAGTTCTTC. Protein sequence: CASSSGLAGDTPFYNEQFF.

This clonotype was counted between two and nine times. The CDR3 region is CASSQSTSGSTWGNEQFF. CDR3 in DNA: TGCGCCAGCAGTCAATCAACATCGGGGAGCACTTGGGGTAATGAGCAGTTCTTC. J is TRBJ2-1 and V is TRBV23-1; tentative D call: TRBD2 (5 bases). TRBV23-1 is flagged as an ORF with uncertain function. V dropped 0 bases and J dropped 7 bases, with 22 bases sitting between them. There are 18 residues in the CDR3.

This clonotype was picked up a small number of times. This sequence joins TRBV6-6 and TRBJ2-3, with D possibly matching TRBD2 (5 bases). CDR3 length equals 13 residues. V dropped 8 bases and J dropped 1 base, with 10 bases sitting between them. Germline values: CDR1 MNHNY, CDR2 SVGAGI (reference sequence). The CDR3 DNA reads TGTGCCAGCGCTGATAGCGGCACAGATACGCAGTATTTT. Its protein product is CASADSGTDTQYF.

This clonotype came up once. V is TRBV4-1 and J is TRBJ2-1, with TRBD2 matching over 10 bases. Germline values: CDR1 MGHRA, CDR2 YSYEKL. V was clipped by 2 bases and J by 5 bases; unmatched bases: 9. This CDR3 has 17 residues. The CDR3 sequence: CASSQSFSGRRNNEQFF. The CDR3 coding sequence is TGCGCCAGCAGCCAAAGTTTTAGCGGGAGGCGAAACAATGAGCAGTTCTTC.

This clonotype came up a few times. The rearrangement uses TRBV29-1 and TRBJ2-1, with 10 nucleotides matching TRBD2. The J segment lost 0 bases and the V segment lost 7 bases, leaving 3 bases of the junction unmatched. The CDR3 is 14 residues long. CDR1 and CDR2 (germline): SQVTM, ANQGSEA. The CDR3, as DNA: TGCAGCGGCGGGACTAGCGTCTCCTACAATGAGCAGTTCTTC. Its translation: CSGGTSVSYNEQFF.

The chain has TRBV3-1 and TRBJ2-3, with D tentatively TRBD2 (6 bases). The V gene's germline CDR1 is LGHDT and CDR2 YNNKEL (reference sequence). The CDR3 consists of 14 residues. V lost 4 bases and J lost 2, with 10 bases in between. CDR3 loop: CASSLREVTDTQYF. The CDR3 DNA reads as TGTGCCAGCAGCCTCAGGGAGGTCACAGATACGCAGTATTTT.

J is TRBJ2-1 and V is TRBV4-1; TRBD2 agrees at 8 bases. The CDR3 length is 14 residues. Trimming cost V 4 bases and J 5 bases; bases outside gene matches: 4. From germline, CDR1 is MGHRA and CDR2 YSYEKL. The CDR3 region is CASSPGLEDNEQFF. CDR3 DNA sequence: TGCGCCAGCAGCCCGGGACTAGAGGACAATGAGCAGTTCTTC.

The rearrangement links TRBV4-2 to TRBJ2-5; possible D gene TRBD2, 5 bases. V lost 6 bases to trimming and J lost 7 bases, with 12 bases between them. Per the germline V gene, CDR1 is LGHNA and CDR2 is YNFKEQ. The CDR3 loop spans 12 amino acids. CDR3 amino acids: CASSDPAGTQYF. CDR3 sequence (DNA): TGTGCCAGCAGTGATCCTGCGGGGACCCAGTACTTC.

The V call is TRBV3-1, the J call TRBJ2-2; 8 nucleotides align to TRBD1. The V segment lost 1 base and the J segment 4 bases; nucleotides outside the gene matches: 5. Per germline, CDR1 LGHDT and CDR2 YNNKEL (reference sequence). There are 16 residues in the CDR3. CDR3 in DNA: TGTGCCAGCAGCCAAGTTAGGGACAGGCCCACCGGGGAGCTGTTTTTT. It specifies CASSQVRDRPTGELFF. Using reference TRBV3-1 and TRBJ2-2 for the parts outside the CDR3, the full variable domain is DTAVSQTPKYLVTQMGNDKSIKCEQNLGHDTMYWYKQDSKKFLKIMFSYNNKELIINETVPNRFSPKSPDKAHLNLHINSLELGDSAVYFCASSQVRDRPTGELFFGEGSRLTVL.